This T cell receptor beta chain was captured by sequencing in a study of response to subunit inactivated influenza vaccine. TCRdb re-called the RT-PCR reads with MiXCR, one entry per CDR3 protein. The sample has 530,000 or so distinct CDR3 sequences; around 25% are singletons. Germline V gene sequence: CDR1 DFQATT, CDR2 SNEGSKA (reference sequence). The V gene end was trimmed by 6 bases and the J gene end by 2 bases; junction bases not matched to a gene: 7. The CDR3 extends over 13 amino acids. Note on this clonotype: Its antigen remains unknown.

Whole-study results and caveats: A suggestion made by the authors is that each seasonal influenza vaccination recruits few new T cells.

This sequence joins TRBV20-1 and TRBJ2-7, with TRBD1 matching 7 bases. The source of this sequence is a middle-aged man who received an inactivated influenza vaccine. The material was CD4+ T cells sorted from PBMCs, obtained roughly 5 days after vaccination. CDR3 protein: CSALRDSPYEQYF. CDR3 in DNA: TGCAGTGCGCTTCGGGACAGTCCCTACGAGCAGTACTTC.